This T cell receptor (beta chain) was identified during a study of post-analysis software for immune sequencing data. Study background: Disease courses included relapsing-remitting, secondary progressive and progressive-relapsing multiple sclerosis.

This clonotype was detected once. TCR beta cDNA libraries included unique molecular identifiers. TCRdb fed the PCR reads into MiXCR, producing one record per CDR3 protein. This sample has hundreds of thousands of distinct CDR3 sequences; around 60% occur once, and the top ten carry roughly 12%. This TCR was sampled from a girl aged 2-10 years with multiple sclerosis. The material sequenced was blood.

The CDR3 DNA is TGCGCCAGCAGCGGACAGGGGGCGAGCTCCTACGAGCAGTACTTC. It encodes CASSGQGASSYEQYF. The chain is built from TRBV5-1 and TRBJ2-7, with 11 bases identical to TRBD1. The CDR3 contains 15 residues. V shed 4 bases and J 0 bases; nucleotides not matched to a gene: 3. CDR1 is SGHRS, CDR2 YFSETQ, per germline.